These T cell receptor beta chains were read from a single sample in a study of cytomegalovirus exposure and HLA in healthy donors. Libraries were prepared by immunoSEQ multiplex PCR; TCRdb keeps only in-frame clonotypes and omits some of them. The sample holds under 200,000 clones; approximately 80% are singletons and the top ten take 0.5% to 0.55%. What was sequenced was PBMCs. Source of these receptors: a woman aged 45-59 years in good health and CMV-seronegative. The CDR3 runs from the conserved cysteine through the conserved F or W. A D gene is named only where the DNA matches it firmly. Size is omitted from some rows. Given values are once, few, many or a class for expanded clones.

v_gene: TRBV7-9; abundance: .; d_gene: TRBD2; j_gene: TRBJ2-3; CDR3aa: CASTLAGAPDTQYF; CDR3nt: TGTGCCAGCACCTTAGCGGGAGCCCCAGATACGCAGTATTTT
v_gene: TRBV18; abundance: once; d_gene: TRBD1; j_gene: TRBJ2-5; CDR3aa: CASSLDRNQETQYF; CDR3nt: TGTGCCAGCTCACTGGACAGGAACCAAGAGACCCAGTACTTC
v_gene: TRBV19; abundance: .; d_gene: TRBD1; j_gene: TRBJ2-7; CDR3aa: CASSVRTGRSYEQYF; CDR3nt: TGTGCCAGTAGTGTTAGGACAGGGCGCTCCTACGAGCAGTACTTC
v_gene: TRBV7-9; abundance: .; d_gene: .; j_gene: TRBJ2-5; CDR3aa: CASSLGVGRSETQYF; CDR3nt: TGTGCCAGCAGCTTAGGCGTCGGGAGATCGGAGACCCAGTACTTC
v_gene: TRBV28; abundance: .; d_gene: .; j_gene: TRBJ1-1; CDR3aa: CASSLGGTTEAFF; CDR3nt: TGTGCCAGCAGTTTAGGGGGGACCACTGAAGCTTTCTTT
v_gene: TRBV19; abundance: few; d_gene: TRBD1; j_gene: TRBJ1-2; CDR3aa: CASSMVGQGYGYTF; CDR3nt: TGTGCCAGTAGTATGGTGGGACAGGGGTATGGCTACACCTTC
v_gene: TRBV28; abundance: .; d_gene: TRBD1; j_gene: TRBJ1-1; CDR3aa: CASSRWTGGANTEAFF; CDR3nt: TGTGCCAGCAGCCGATGGACAGGGGGGGCGAACACTGAAGCTTTCTTT
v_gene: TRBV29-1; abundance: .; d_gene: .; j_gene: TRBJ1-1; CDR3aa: CSPRRGRSTEAFF; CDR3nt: TGCAGCCCCCGGAGGGGACGGAGCACTGAAGCTTTCTTT
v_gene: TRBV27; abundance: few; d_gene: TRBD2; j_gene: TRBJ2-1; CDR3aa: CASSAGTSGNNEQFF; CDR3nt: TGTGCCAGCAGTGCCGGGACTAGCGGAAACAATGAGCAGTTCTTC
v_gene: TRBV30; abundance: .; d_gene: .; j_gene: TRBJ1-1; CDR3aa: CAWSVISRNTEAFF; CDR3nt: TGTGCCTGGAGTGTAATCTCCAGGAACACTGAAGCTTTCTTT
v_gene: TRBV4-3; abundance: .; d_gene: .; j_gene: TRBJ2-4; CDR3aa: CASSQGPWNSQYF; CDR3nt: TGCGCCAGCAGCCAAGGGCCTTGGAACAGTCAGTACTTC
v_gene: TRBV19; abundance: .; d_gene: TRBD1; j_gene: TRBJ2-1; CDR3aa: CASSIGTGAMREQFF; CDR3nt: TGTGCCAGTAGTATTGGGACAGGGGCTATGAGAGAGCAGTTCTTC
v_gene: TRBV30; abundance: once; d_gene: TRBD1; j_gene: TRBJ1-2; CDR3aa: CAWRGTGEEYGYTF; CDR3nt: TGTGCCTGGAGGGGGACAGGGGAGGAATATGGCTACACCTTC
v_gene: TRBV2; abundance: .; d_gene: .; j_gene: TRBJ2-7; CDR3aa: CASSGVSGEQYF; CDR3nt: TGTGCCAGCAGCGGTGTTAGCGGCGAGCAGTACTTC
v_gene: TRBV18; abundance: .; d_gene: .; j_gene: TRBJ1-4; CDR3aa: CASSAQQGATNEKLFF; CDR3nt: TGTGCCAGCTCAGCCCAACAGGGAGCGACTAATGAAAAACTGTTTTTT
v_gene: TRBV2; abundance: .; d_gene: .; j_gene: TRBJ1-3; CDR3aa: CASSGSSPRNTIYF; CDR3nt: TGTGCCAGCTCAGGCAGCAGCCCTCGAAACACCATATATTTT
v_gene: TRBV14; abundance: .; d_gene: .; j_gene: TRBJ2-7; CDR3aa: CASSQDLRLTYEQYF; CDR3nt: TGTGCCAGCAGCCAAGATCTTCGACTCACCTACGAGCAGTACTTC
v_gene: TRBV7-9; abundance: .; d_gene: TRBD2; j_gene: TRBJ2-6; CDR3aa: CASSFGLLAGVSGANGLTF; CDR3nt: TGTGCCAGCAGCTTCGGATTACTAGCGGGAGTCTCTGGGGCCAACGGCCTGACTTTC
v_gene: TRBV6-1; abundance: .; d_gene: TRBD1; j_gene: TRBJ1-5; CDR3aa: CASSERTRGRGLGYSNQPQHF; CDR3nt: TGTGCCAGCAGTGAAAGGACGCGCGGGAGGGGGCTAGGTTATAGCAATCAGCCCCAGCATTTT
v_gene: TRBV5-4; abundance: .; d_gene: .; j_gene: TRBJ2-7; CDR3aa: CASSLGGGLVRSEYF; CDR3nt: TGTGCCAGCAGCTTGGGGGGGGGCCTGGTTAGGTCGGAGTACTTC
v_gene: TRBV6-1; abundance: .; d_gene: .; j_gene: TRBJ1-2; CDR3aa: CASSGTELNYGYTF; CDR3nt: TGTGCCAGCAGTGGGACAGAACTTAACTATGGCTACACCTTC
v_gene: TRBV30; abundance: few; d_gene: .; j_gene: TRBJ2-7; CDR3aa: CACTGRDFKGEQYF; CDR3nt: TGTGCCTGCACTGGCCGGGACTTTAAGGGCGAGCAGTACTTC